This entry lists 27 T cell receptor beta chains sequenced from one sample in a study of T cells in Graves' hyperthyroidism and ophthalmopathy. Regions amplified from RNA transcripts were the TCR beta CDR3 regions. HTBI primers were employed in a first-round RT-PCR of the TCR CDR3. TCRdb independently ran MiXCR on the multiplex PCR reads; one entry per CDR3 protein. In the table there are more than 300,000 distinct CDR3 sequences, 14% of which are singletons. Sequenced sample: blood. Every receptor here comes from a woman in her twenties or thirties with Graves' hyperthyroidism.

The chain joins TRBV7-8 to TRBJ1-5, with 8 bases that match TRBD1. The V and J ends lost 5 bases and 9 bases, in that order; junction bases with no gene match: 12. This CDR3 comprises 15 residues. In germline, CDR1 is SGHVS, CDR2 FQNEAQ. The CDR3 nucleotides read TGTGCCAGCAGCCCTACAGGGGCAACAGGGGGGCCCCAGCATTTT. Protein product: CASSPTGATGGPQHF. Variable domain in full (rest from reference TRBV7-8 and TRBJ1-5): GAGVSQSPRYKVAKRGQDVALRCDPISGHVSLFWYQQALGQGPEFLTYFQNEAQLDKSGLPSDRFFAERPEGSVSTLKIQRTQQEDSAVYLCASSPTGATGGPQHFGDGTRLSIL.

This clonotype has a count of ten or more. The chain couples TRBV3-1 to TRBJ1-1; no firm D call. This CDR3 has 14 residues. Germline-derived CDR1 and CDR2 are LGHDT and YNNKEL (reference sequence). V gave up 1 base and J gave up 1 base, with 7 bases separating them. DNA of the CDR3: TGTGCCAGCAGCCAAGGTGGAGCGAACACTGAAGCTTTCTTT. It codes for CASSQGGANTEAFF. Based on the CDR3 plus reference TRBV3-1 and TRBJ1-1, the full variable domain is DTAVSQTPKYLVTQMGNDKSIKCEQNLGHDTMYWYKQDSKKFLKIMFSYNNKELIINETVPNRFSPKSPDKAHLNLHINSLELGDSAVYFCASSQGGANTEAFFGQGTRLTVV.

V and J are TRBV20-1 and TRBJ2-3, with unresolved D. The CDR3 consists of 13 residues. Looked up from germline, CDR1 is DFQATT and CDR2 is SNEGSKA (reference sequence). Trimming shortened V by 6 bases and J by 1 base, and 11 bases separated the two germline ends. The CDR3 nucleotides are TGCAGTGCCCTTGGGCGAGGCACAGATACGCAGTATTTT. This codes for CSALGRGTDTQYF.

This clonotype was seen a handful of times. The chain has TRBV11-2 and TRBJ2-7, with no clear D. V was trimmed by 7 bases and J by 4 bases, leaving 8 bases between them. The CDR3 contains 11 residues. CDR1 is SGHAT and CDR2 is FQNNGV in the germline V gene. The CDR3 loop is CASTSSYEQYF. In nucleotides, the CDR3 is TGTGCCAGCACTTCCTCTTACGAGCAGTACTTC.

Many counts were recorded for this clonotype. This chain joins TRBV6-1 and TRBJ1-6; 7 nucleotides align to TRBD1. CDR1 and CDR2 (germline): MNHNS, SASEGT. J was trimmed by 2 bases and V by 0 bases; bases with no gene match: 7. The CDR3 loop spans 18 amino acids. The DNA for the CDR3 is TGTGCCAGCAGTGAAGCGTCGACAGGGAAGACCTATAATTCACCCCTCCACTTT. This codes for CASSEASTGKTYNSPLHF.

Comment on this clonotype: A read error is possible here, since a much larger clone lies one base away. J is TRBJ2-7 and V is TRBV15, with a possible D match to TRBD1 (7 bases). Germline CDR1 and CDR2: LNHNV and YYDKDF (reference sequence). Trimming removed 4 bases from V and 3 bases from J, with 22 bases in between. This CDR3 is 17 amino acids long. The CDR3 spells CATSTPLGGRGDYEQYF. CDR3 nucleotides: TGTGCCACCAGCACCCCCCTCGGGGGCAGGGGGGACTACGAGCAGTACTTC. The complete variable domain, with remaining parts taken from reference TRBV15 and TRBJ2-7, reads DAMVIQNPRYQVTQFGKPVTLSCSQTLNHNVMYWYQQKSSQAPKLLFHYYDKDFNNEADTPDNFQSRRPNTSFCFLDIRSPGLGDTAMYLCATSTPLGGRGDYEQYFGPGTRLTVT.

This clonotype appeared a few times. This rearrangement joins TRBV6-5 to TRBJ2-7; TRBD1 aligns across 9 bases. J lost 3 bases, V lost 2 bases, and 5 bases had no gene match. CDR3 length: 15 residues. The germline gives CDR1 MNHEY, CDR2 SVGAGI. Here the CDR3 DNA reads TGTGCCAGCAGTTACGCCACAGGGGGCCTCTACGAGCAGTACTTC. Residues: CASSYATGGLYEQYF.

This sequence joins TRBV20-1 and TRBJ1-5, with D perhaps TRBD1 (5 bases). The CDR3 is made up of 18 amino acids. The germline CDR1 and CDR2 sequences are DFQATT and SNEGSKA (reference sequence). The ends were cut back, 0 bases at V and 3 bases at J, with 21 bases in the middle. The CDR3 DNA follows: TGCAGTGCTAGAGAGTATAGGAGGACATACGAGGCCAATCAGCCCCAGCATTTT. It specifies CSAREYRRTYEANQPQHF.

V is TRBV27 and J is TRBJ2-5; D possibly uses TRBD1 or TRBD2 (7 bases each). This CDR3 contains 15 residues. Germline V gene lookup returns CDR1 MNHEY and CDR2 SMNVEV (reference sequence). V was cut by 5 bases and J by 9 bases, with 22 bases left in between. The DNA for the CDR3 is TGTGCCAGCAGTCCGCAGACAGGGCCTCGGGGGGCCCAGTACTTC. This gives the protein CASSPQTGPRGAQYF.

This clonotype has at least ten counts. This chain connects TRBV12-3 or TRBV12-4 to TRBJ2-3; perhaps TRBD2 as D (6 bases). Between the trimmed V and J ends, which lost 2 bases and 5 bases, there was a span of 11 bases. The CDR3 runs to 14 residues. The CDR3 region has the DNA TGTGCCAGCAGTTTACTTCGGGAGAGAGATACGCAGTATTTT. It translates to CASSLLRERDTQYF.

This clonotype turned up a few times. The CDR3 protein is CSVELTGGGNYGYTF. The CDR3 coding sequence is TGCAGCGTGGAATTGACAGGGGGCGGCAACTATGGCTACACCTTC. V usage is TRBV29-1 and J usage is TRBJ1-2, with 10 bases aligning to TRBD1. Unmatched junction bases numbered 9, after V lost 6 bases and J lost 2 bases. This CDR3 spans 15 amino acids. Germline V CDR1 and CDR2: SQVTM, ANQGSEA.

This clonotype has at least ten counts. The chain has TRBV2 and TRBJ2-7; D is ambiguous. The CDR3 has 11 residues. Per the germline V gene, CDR1 is SNHLY and CDR2 is FYNNEI. V dropped 4 bases and J dropped 5 bases, with 6 bases sitting between them. The CDR3 reads CASSGWHEQYF. DNA for the CDR3: TGTGCCAGCAGTGGATGGCACGAGCAGTACTTC. The full variable domain, completed using reference TRBV2 and TRBJ2-7, is EPEVTQTPSHQVTQMGQEVILRCVPISNHLYFYWYRQILGQKVEFLVSFYNNEISEKSEIFDDQFSVERPDGSNFTLKIRSTKLEDSAMYFCASSGWHEQYFGPGTRLTVT.

V and J are TRBV2 and TRBJ2-5; D is undetermined. CDR1 SNHLY and CDR2 FYNNEI come from the germline V gene. Deletions cut 6 bases from V and 7 bases from J, with 21 bases between. The CDR3 runs 15 residues. DNA for the CDR3: TGTGCCAGCAGAGGCGACGGGCCAGCCAAGGGGACCCAGTACTTC. Its protein product is CASRGDGPAKGTQYF.

This clonotype occurred many times. CDR3 sequence reads: CATSFGTLDQETQYF. Written as DNA, the CDR3 is TGTGCCACCAGCTTTGGGACACTCGATCAAGAGACCCAGTACTTC. The rearrangement links TRBV24-1 to TRBJ2-5; possibly TRBD1 for D (6 bases). The CDR3 totals 15 residues. Per germline, CDR1 KGHDR and CDR2 SFDVKD. Trimming cost V 7 bases and J 2 bases, with 16 bases left between them.

As to this clonotype: The junction departs from germline at one end; a sequencing error may be responsible. This chain connects TRBV6-4 to TRBJ2-2; D gene uncertain. Germline values: CDR1 MRHNA, CDR2 SNTAGT. The CDR3 is 14 amino acids. CDR3 sequence (DNA): TGTGCCAGTAGTGAAGCACCGGGCGACGGGGAGCTGTTTTTT. The encoded protein is CASSEAPGDGELFF.

This clonotype appeared many times. V gene TRBV20-1 combines with J gene TRBJ2-1, with TRBD2 matching 13 bases. The CDR3 has 14 amino acids. Germline trimming cut 1 base from V and 6 bases from J; bases unmatched to any gene: 0. Germline V gene sequence: CDR1 DFQATT, CDR2 SNEGSKA (reference sequence). The CDR3 sequence: CSARGTSGSNEQFF. As DNA, the CDR3 is TGCAGTGCTAGAGGGACTAGCGGGAGCAATGAGCAGTTCTTC.

This clonotype was counted only a few times. This chain links TRBV20-1 with TRBJ2-3; TRBD1 matches at 10 bases. CDR1 DFQATT and CDR2 SNEGSKA come from the germline V gene (reference sequence). The length of the CDR3 is 14 residues. V gave up 4 bases and J gave up 2 bases; unmatched junction bases: 3. This CDR3 reads CSATGTGATDTQYF. CDR3 bases: TGCAGTGCTACCGGGACAGGGGCCACAGATACGCAGTATTTT.

CDR3 bases: TGTGCCAGCAGCCAAGTAGGGAGGTGGAGGCCCTTCAATGAGCAGTTCTTC. This gives the protein CASSQVGRWRPFNEQFF. The chain links TRBV3-1 to TRBJ2-1, with D maybe TRBD2 (6 bases). Trimming shortened V by 1 base and J by 6 bases, and 19 bases separated the two germline ends. Germline V gene data show CDR1 as LGHDT and CDR2 as YNNKEL (reference sequence). There are 17 residues in the CDR3.

This chain joins TRBV6-1 and TRBJ1-5; 8 nucleotides align to TRBD1. The CDR3 spans 16 residues. The V segment lost 6 bases and the J segment 0 bases; nucleotides outside the gene matches: 7. Germline V gene data show CDR1 as MNHNS and CDR2 as SASEGT. In DNA form, the CDR3 reads TGTGCCAGCAGGGGACAGGCCGACTATAGCAATCAGCCCCAGCATTTT. Amino acid sequence: CASRGQADYSNQPQHF.

This clonotype came up many times. This chain links TRBV6-1 with TRBJ1-1; D uncertain. The CDR3 loop spans 14 amino acids. Germline V gene data show CDR1 as MNHNS and CDR2 as SASEGT. V shed 5 bases and J shed 2 bases, with 12 bases lying between them. In DNA form, the CDR3 reads TGTGCCAGCAGTCCCACACAAGTAAACACTGAAGCTTTCTTT. It encodes CASSPTQVNTEAFF.

Ten or more counts support this clonotype. This chain connects TRBV6-1 to TRBJ2-5; 8 bases map to TRBD1. This CDR3 region has 13 residues. V shed 10 bases and J 8 bases; nucleotides not matched to a gene: 12. The germline V gene has CDR1 MNHNS and CDR2 SASEGT. CDR3 region: CATKGTGGITQYF. The CDR3 nucleotides are TGTGCCACCAAAGGAACAGGGGGTATAACCCAGTACTTC.

This clonotype has just a few counts. A junction boundary mismatches the germline segment, possibly from a read error. The chain combines TRBV29-1 with TRBJ1-3; unclear D gene. CDR3 length: 12 amino acids. The V gene's germline CDR1 is SQVTM and CDR2 ANQGSEA. The DNA of the CDR3 is TGCAGCGCCCGTGGCTCTGGAGACACCATATATTTT. As protein: CSARGSGDTIYF.

This clonotype was observed a few times. V usage is TRBV12-3 or TRBV12-4 and J usage is TRBJ2-6; no clear D gene. The CDR3 is made up of 15 amino acids. Trimming shortened V by 6 bases and J by 1 base, and 10 bases separated the two germline ends. The CDR3 bases are TGTGCCAGCAGGCCCGGGTCGTCTGGGGCCAACGTCCTGACTTTC. Translating it yields CASRPGSSGANVLTF.

The chain has TRBV12-3 or TRBV12-4 and TRBJ2-2, with D perhaps matching TRBD1 or TRBD2 (5 bases each). V was clipped by 6 bases and J by 8 bases, with 16 bases between them. This CDR3 spans 14 amino acids. The CDR3 region has the DNA TGTGCCAGCAGACGGGACGGACCCTTAGGGGAGCTGTTTTTT. Translation: CASRRDGPLGELFF.

The chain is built from TRBV12-3 or TRBV12-4 and TRBJ2-5; TRBD2 matches at 12 bases. The CDR3 is made up of 17 amino acids. Trimming at V came to 1 base and at J to 4 bases, leaving 7 bases not matched to a gene. CDR3 bases: TGTGCCAGCAGTTTAGGGGCTAGCGGGAGGGCCGTAGAGACCCAGTACTTC. Its translation: CASSLGASGRAVETQYF.

The chain links TRBV6-1 to TRBJ2-2; a possible D gene is TRBD2 (6 bases). Looked up from germline, CDR1 is MNHNS and CDR2 is SASEGT. Trimming took 8 bases from V and 5 from J, leaving 15 bases between them. The CDR3 has 14 amino acids. CDR3 DNA: TGTGCCAGCCAAACCCACGCGGGGACCGGGGAGCTGTTTTTT. Protein: CASQTHAGTGELFF.

This clonotype was counted many times. The rearrangement links TRBV6-6 to TRBJ2-5; D remains ambiguous. The CDR3 has 12 residues. Germline V gene data show CDR1 as MNHNY and CDR2 as SVGAGI (reference sequence). Trimming took 2 bases from V and 1 from J, leaving 2 bases between them. CDR3 DNA: TGTGCCAGCAGTTACGGCCAAGAGACCCAGTACTTC. Protein: CASSYGQETQYF.